This TCR beta chain is from a study of shared clonotypes between healthy human individuals. Study information: CD4 naive and CD4 memory each took three plates per donor, while CD8 naive took two and CD8 memory one. Study-level findings and limits: Four donors had around 5.2% of their naive CD4 clonotypes in common.

As to this clone: Its target is not known.

Sequenced by immunoSEQ multiplex PCR; TCRdb stores in-frame clones only, minus some. The sample contains 500,000 to 550,000 clones, more than 95% of which appear only once. This CDR3 is built from 15 residues. The V gene's germline CDR1 is SGHTA and CDR2 FQGNSA. Trimming cost V 5 bases and J 1 base; bases outside gene matches: 2. The source material was naive CD4+ T cells sorted from blood. Subset specified: CD45RA+ positively selected. The receptor's source is a woman in her 30s in good health. V gene TRBV7-2 combines with J gene TRBJ2-3; the match to TRBD2 covers 11 bases. CDR3 nucleotides: TGTGCCAGCAGCCGGGGACTAGCGGGCACAGATACGCAGTATTTT. It codes for CASSRGLAGTDTQYF.